The 23 T cell receptor beta chains below come from one sample, sequenced in a study of cytomegalovirus exposure and HLA in healthy donors (dated by TCRdb to the late 2010s). The library was obtained by the immunoSEQ multiplex PCR assay. A mixture of 60 forward primers for TCR Vbeta segments and 13 reverse primers for TCR Jbeta segments was used in the multiplex PCR. This is the immuneACCESS table as TCRdb keeps it, with only in-frame sequences that have V and J called. A part of the clones is gone; compared with another copy, unresolved V genes explain less than half, and the rest is unexplained. This sample has under 200,000 clones in its table, and around 78% of those were observed once. The top ten constitute approximately 7% of the sample. The specimen sequenced was PBMCs. Receptors were obtained from a woman between 40 and 55 years old in good health and CMV-seropositive.

This clone was seen a few times. The V gene is TRBV7-2, the J gene TRBJ2-7, with 7 nucleotides matching TRBD2. The germline V gene has CDR1 SGHTA and CDR2 FQGNSA. This CDR3 has 15 amino acids. V lost 1 base and J lost 2; bases outside the gene matches: 5. The DNA for the CDR3 is TGTGCCAGCAGCTTAGTTCAGGGAGGGGCCTACGAGCAGTACTTC. As protein: CASSLVQGGAYEQYF.

This clone was observed a few times. The chain couples TRBV6-1 to TRBJ1-4; tentatively, D is TRBD1 (6 bases). The germline V and J ends were trimmed by 0 bases and 7 bases, with 15 bases remaining between them. Germline V gives CDR1 MNHNS, CDR2 SASEGT. This CDR3 region has 16 residues. In nucleotides, the CDR3 is TGTGCCAGCAGTGAAGCGGCGGTCAGGGGTGGTGAAAAACTGTTTTTT. Translation gives CASSEAAVRGGEKLFF.

This clone was seen once. V gene TRBV6-5 combines with J gene TRBJ1-3, with 8 nucleotides matching TRBD1. The CDR3 totals 15 residues. Germline CDR1 and CDR2: MNHEY and SVGAGI. V gave up 4 bases and J gave up 2 bases; unmatched junction bases: 4. CDR3 in DNA: TGTGCCAGCAGTTTCTCCAGGGGGCCTGGAAACACCATATATTTT. Its protein product is CASSFSRGPGNTIYF.

The J gene is TRBJ1-1, the V gene TRBV27; no clear D gene. The CDR3 runs to 13 residues. V lost 1 base and J 6 bases, leaving 9 bases between the germline ends. In germline, CDR1 is MNHEY, CDR2 SMNVEV (reference sequence). This CDR3 is CASSLFPGAEAFF. DNA of the CDR3: TGTGCCAGCAGTTTATTCCCGGGAGCTGAAGCTTTCTTT.

The J gene is TRBJ2-5, the V gene TRBV5-4, with D possibly being TRBD1 (5 bases). V dropped 5 bases and J dropped 5 bases, with 19 bases sitting between them. This CDR3 has 15 amino acids. Germline V gene sequence: CDR1 SGHNT, CDR2 YYREEE (reference sequence). The CDR3 region is CASSQDSGARETQYF. The CDR3 DNA reads as TGTGCCAGCAGTCAAGACTCTGGGGCTCGGGAGACCCAGTACTTC.

V gene TRBV6-6 combines with J gene TRBJ1-1, with D maybe TRBD1 (6 bases). V lost 5 bases, J lost 1 base, and 17 bases lay in between. The CDR3 covers 16 residues. In germline, CDR1 is MNHNY, CDR2 SVGAGI (reference sequence). For the CDR3, the DNA is TGTGCCAGCAGTCAGCCACGGACGGACAGGAACACTGAAGCTTTCTTT. This translates into CASSQPRTDRNTEAFF.

The J gene is TRBJ1-2, the V gene TRBV28; TRBD1 matches 12 bases. The CDR3 runs 16 residues. Germline V gene lookup returns CDR1 MDHEN and CDR2 SYDVKM. The V segment lost 6 bases and the J segment 7 bases; nucleotides outside the gene matches: 12. The CDR3 DNA is TGTGCCAGCAGGGGACAGGGGGCCCTCACTTCTATTGGCTACACCTTC. Translating it yields CASRGQGALTSIGYTF.

V and J are TRBV19 and TRBJ2-1; 10 bases are a match to TRBD1. The V and J ends lost 4 bases and 3 bases, in that order; junction bases with no gene match: 6. The CDR3 sequence is 16 residues long. Germline CDR1 LNHDA, CDR2 SQIVND (reference sequence). In DNA form, the CDR3 reads TGTGCCAGTAGTACCACCGGGACAGGGGACTACAATGAGCAGTTCTTC. Protein sequence: CASSTTGTGDYNEQFF.

In its sample, this clone was seen once. Here the CDR3 reads CASSLNSFPGELFF. CDR3 nucleotide sequence: TGCGCCAGCAGCTTGAATTCCTTCCCCGGGGAGCTGTTTTTT. This chain links TRBV5-1 with TRBJ2-2; D call uncertain. CDR3 length equals 14 residues. Trimming pared 1 base from V and 6 bases from J, leaving 10 bases between. Germline V CDR1 and CDR2: SGHRS, YFSETQ.

The chain recombines TRBV5-1 with TRBJ2-5, with 12 bases aligning to TRBD2. Trimming cost V 0 bases and J 2 bases; bases outside gene matches: 5. The length of the CDR3 is 17 residues. Germline CDR1 SGHRS, CDR2 YFSETQ. CDR3 in amino acids: CASSLGTSGVLQETQYF. The CDR3 bases are TGCGCCAGCAGCTTGGGGACTAGCGGGGTCTTACAAGAGACCCAGTACTTC.

This clone was counted between two and nine times. One end of the junction is discordant with germline, which a read error may explain. The V call is TRBV7-9, the J call TRBJ1-6; D unclear. The CDR3 length is 16 residues. Germline V gene data show CDR1 as SEHNR and CDR2 as FQNEAQ (reference sequence). The CDR3 coding sequence is TGTTCCAGCAGCCAAACCGACTTGATCGCTAATTCACCCCTCCACTTT. It translates to CSSSQTDLIANSPLHF.

This chain links TRBV4-2 with TRBJ2-7; 10 nucleotides match TRBD2. This CDR3 contains 18 residues. V lost 0 bases, J lost 0 bases, and 8 bases stayed unmatched. CDR1 LGHNA and CDR2 YNFKEQ come from the germline V gene. The chain's CDR3 is CASSQEWVAGGYSYEQYF. The CDR3 DNA reads TGTGCCAGCAGCCAAGAGTGGGTAGCGGGGGGTTACTCCTACGAGCAGTACTTC.

This clone was counted many times. This chain links TRBV6-7 with TRBJ1-2; D may be TRBD1 (5 bases). TRBV6-7 is known as an ORF, though its function is uncertain. This CDR3 is built from 13 residues. V dropped 6 bases and J dropped 4 bases, with 12 bases sitting between them. The DNA of the CDR3 is TGTGCCAGCAGGTACAGGAGGACCTATGGCTACACCTTC. Translated: CASRYRRTYGYTF.

This sequence joins TRBV9 and TRBJ1-4, with D possibly being TRBD1 (5 bases). The V and J ends lost 1 base and 5 bases respectively, with 15 bases between them. This CDR3 region has 16 residues. Germline CDR1 reads SGDLS; CDR2 reads YYNGEE. CDR3 sequence (DNA): TGTGCCAGCAGCGTATTAGGCCGGGGGAGGAATGAAAAACTGTTTTTT. Translating it yields CASSVLGRGRNEKLFF.

This chain links TRBV28 with TRBJ1-3; TRBD1 matches 10 bases. CDR3 length equals 16 residues. Per the germline V gene, CDR1 is MDHEN and CDR2 is SYDVKM. With 5 bases clipped from V and 4 bases from J, the junction kept 8 bases outside the gene matches. The CDR3 loop is CASSRRPGQGGNTIYF. Written as DNA, the CDR3 is TGTGCCAGCAGTCGACGGCCGGGACAGGGGGGAAACACCATATATTTT.

The chain links TRBV9 to TRBJ2-5; 10 positions agree with TRBD1. Judging by the DNA end, TRBJ2-7 fits better; the J call may be wrong. The CDR3 is made up of 16 amino acids. The germline CDR1 and CDR2 sequences are SGDLS and YYNGEE. CDR3 in amino acids: CASSVGGTGVSYEQYF. In nucleotides, the CDR3 is TGTGCCAGCAGCGTAGGTGGGACAGGGGTCTCCTACGAGCAGTACTTC.

This chain joins TRBV30 and TRBJ1-2; D is possibly TRBD1 (6 bases). Per the germline V gene, CDR1 is GTSNPN and CDR2 is SVGIG (reference sequence). V was pared by 0 bases and J by 3 bases, with 20 bases between. The CDR3 has 17 residues. The CDR3 sequence: CAWSVRRGGKADYGYTF. The CDR3 DNA sequence: TGTGCCTGGAGTGTTAGAAGAGGGGGTAAGGCGGACTATGGCTACACCTTC.

The count of this clone is one. This chain connects TRBV5-6 to TRBJ1-2, with TRBD1 identical over 10 bases. From germline, CDR1 is SGHDT and CDR2 YYEEEE. The CDR3 length is 14 residues. The V gene end was trimmed by 4 bases and the J gene end by 4 bases; junction bases not matched to a gene: 4. As DNA, the CDR3 is TGTGCCAGCAGCCCGACAGGGGGCGGCTATGGCTACACCTTC. Encoded protein: CASSPTGGGYGYTF.

The chain carries TRBV5-8 and TRBJ2-2; D perhaps matches TRBD1 (5 bases). With 0 bases removed from V and 4 bases from J, the gap between germline ends came to 13 bases. There are 16 residues in the CDR3. CDR1 and CDR2 from the germline V gene are SGHTS and YDEGEE. The CDR3: CASSLGGAYPTGELFF. In DNA form, the CDR3 reads TGTGCCAGCAGCTTGGGGGGCGCCTACCCCACCGGGGAGCTGTTTTTT. The full variable domain, in which reference TRBV5-8 and TRBJ2-2 provide the parts outside the CDR3, is EAGVTQSPTHLIKTRGQQATLRCSPISGHTSVYWYQQALGLGLQFLLWYDEGEERNRGNFPPRFSGRQFPNYSSELNVNALELEDSALYLCASSLGGAYPTGELFFGEGSRLTVL.

The chain recombines TRBV9 with TRBJ2-5; 9 nucleotides line up with TRBD1. The J call may be incorrect, as the DNA end agrees better with TRBJ2-7. Per germline, CDR1 SGDLS and CDR2 YYNGEE. This CDR3 is 16 amino acids long. The CDR3 loop is CASSVGPGQGDYEQYF. The DNA of the CDR3 is TGTGCCAGCAGCGTAGGTCCGGGACAGGGTGACTACGAGCAGTACTTC.

Details on this clone: At one end the junction does not follow the germline gene, possibly because of a read error. The chain recombines TRBV7-9 with TRBJ1-1; D unclear. The CDR3 extends over 16 amino acids. Germline V gives CDR1 SEHNR, CDR2 FQNEAQ (reference sequence). The CDR3 coding sequence is TGTTCCAGCAGCTCCGACCGGACGCGGGGGAACACTGAAGCTTTCTTT. This encodes CSSSSDRTRGNTEAFF.

The rearrangement uses TRBV5-6 and TRBJ1-3; D is undetermined. Trimming left V 0 bases short and J 3 bases short, with 10 bases between. In germline, CDR1 is SGHDT, CDR2 YYEEEE. This CDR3 spans 15 amino acids. Here the CDR3 reads CASSLAARNGNTIYF. The DNA for the CDR3 is TGTGCCAGCAGCTTGGCCGCGAGAAATGGAAACACCATATATTTT.

This clone was picked up a small number of times. The chain uses TRBV6-1 and TRBJ2-2, with 8 bases that match TRBD1. The CDR3 consists of 14 residues. From germline, CDR1 is MNHNS and CDR2 SASEGT. The ends lost 6 bases at V and 4 bases at J; junction bases unmatched: 4. CDR3 sequence reads: CASRGQVSTGELFF. The CDR3 coding sequence is TGTGCCAGCAGGGGACAGGTATCCACCGGGGAGCTGTTTTTT.